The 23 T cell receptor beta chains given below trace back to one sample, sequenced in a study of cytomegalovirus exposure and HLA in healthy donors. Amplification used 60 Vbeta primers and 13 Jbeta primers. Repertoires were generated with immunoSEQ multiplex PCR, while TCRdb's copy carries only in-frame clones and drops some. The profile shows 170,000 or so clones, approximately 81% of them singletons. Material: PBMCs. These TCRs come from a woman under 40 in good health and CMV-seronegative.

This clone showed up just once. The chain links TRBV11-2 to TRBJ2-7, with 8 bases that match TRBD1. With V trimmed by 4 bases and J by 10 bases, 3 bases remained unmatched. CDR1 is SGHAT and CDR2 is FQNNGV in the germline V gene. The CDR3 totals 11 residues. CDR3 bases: TGTGCCAGCAGCTCGACAGGGGACCAGTACTTC. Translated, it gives CASSSTGDQYF.

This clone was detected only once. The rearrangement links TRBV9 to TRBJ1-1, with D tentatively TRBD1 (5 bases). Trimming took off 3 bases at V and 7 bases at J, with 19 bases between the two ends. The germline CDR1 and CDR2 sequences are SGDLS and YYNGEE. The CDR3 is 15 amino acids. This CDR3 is CASSDDRGAGIEAFF. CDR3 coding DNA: TGTGCCAGCAGCGACGACCGTGGAGCAGGGATTGAAGCTTTCTTT. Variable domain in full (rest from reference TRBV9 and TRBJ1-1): DSGVTQTPKHLITATGQRVTLRCSPRSGDLSVYWYQQSLDQGLQFLIQYYNGEERAKGNILERFSAQQFPDLHSELNLSSLELGDSALYFCASSDDRGAGIEAFFGQGTRLTVV.

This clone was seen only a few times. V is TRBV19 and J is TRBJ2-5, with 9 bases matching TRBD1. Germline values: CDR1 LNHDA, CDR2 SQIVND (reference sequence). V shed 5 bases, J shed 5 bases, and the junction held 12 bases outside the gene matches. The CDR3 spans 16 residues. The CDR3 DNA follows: TGTGCCAGTAGTGTTGGGGACAGGGCAGGAGGGGAGACCCAGTACTTC. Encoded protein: CASSVGDRAGGETQYF.

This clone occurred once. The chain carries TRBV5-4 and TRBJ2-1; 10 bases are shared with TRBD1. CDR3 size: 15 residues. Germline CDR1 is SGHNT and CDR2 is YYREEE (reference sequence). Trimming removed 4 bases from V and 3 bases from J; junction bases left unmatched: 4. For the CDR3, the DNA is TGTGCCAGCAGCGAGGGGACAGGGGACTACAATGAGCAGTTCTTC. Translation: CASSEGTGDYNEQFF.

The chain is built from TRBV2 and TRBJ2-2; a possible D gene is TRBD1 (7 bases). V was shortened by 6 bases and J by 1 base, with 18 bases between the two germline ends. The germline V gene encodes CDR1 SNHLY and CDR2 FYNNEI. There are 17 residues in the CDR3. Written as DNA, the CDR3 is TGTGCCAGCAGCGGCGCGACAGGGACTCTGAACACCGGGGAGCTGTTTTTT. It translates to CASSGATGTLNTGELFF.

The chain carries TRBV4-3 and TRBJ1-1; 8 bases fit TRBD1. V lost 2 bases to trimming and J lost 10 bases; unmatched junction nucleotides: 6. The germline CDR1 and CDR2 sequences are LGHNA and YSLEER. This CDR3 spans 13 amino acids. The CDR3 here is CASSQQPGGRAFF. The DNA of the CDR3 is TGCGCCAGCAGCCAACAGCCAGGGGGCCGAGCTTTCTTT.

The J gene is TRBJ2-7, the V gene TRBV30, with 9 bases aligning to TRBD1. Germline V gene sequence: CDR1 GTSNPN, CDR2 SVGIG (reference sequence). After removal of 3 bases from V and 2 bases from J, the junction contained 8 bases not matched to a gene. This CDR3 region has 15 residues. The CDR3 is CAWRTSDRGPYEQYF. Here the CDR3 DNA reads TGTGCCTGGAGGACTTCGGACAGGGGCCCCTACGAGCAGTACTTC. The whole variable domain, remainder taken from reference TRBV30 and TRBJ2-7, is SQTIHQWPATLVQPVGSPLSLECTVEGTSNPNLYWYRQAAGRGLQLLFYSVGIGQISSEVPQNLSASRPQDRQFILSSKKLLLSDSGFYLCAWRTSDRGPYEQYFGPGTRLTVT.

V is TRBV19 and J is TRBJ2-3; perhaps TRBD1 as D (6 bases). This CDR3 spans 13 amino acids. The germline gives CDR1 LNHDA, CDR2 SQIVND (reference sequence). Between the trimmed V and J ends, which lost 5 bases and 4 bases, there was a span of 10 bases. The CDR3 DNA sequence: TGTGCCAGTAGTCCCCGACAGGCAGATACGCAGTATTTT. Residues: CASSPRQADTQYF.

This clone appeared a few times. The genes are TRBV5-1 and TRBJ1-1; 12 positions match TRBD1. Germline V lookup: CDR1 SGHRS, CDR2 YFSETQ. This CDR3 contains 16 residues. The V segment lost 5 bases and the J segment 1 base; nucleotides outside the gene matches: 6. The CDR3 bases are TGCGCCAGCAGATCTTGGGACAGGGGGCCGAACACTGAAGCTTTCTTT. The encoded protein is CASRSWDRGPNTEAFF.

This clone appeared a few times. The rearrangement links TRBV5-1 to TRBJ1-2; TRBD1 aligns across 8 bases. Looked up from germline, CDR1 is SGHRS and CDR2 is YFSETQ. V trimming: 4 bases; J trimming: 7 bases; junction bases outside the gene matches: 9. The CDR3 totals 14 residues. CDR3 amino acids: CASSRTGSRVGYTF. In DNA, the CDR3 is TGCGCCAGCAGCCGGACAGGGTCCAGGGTTGGCTACACCTTC.

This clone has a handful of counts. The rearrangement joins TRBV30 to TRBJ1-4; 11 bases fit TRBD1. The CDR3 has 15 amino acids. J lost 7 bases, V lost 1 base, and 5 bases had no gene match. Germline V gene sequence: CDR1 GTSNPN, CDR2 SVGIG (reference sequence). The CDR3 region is CAWSDGQGAGEKLFF. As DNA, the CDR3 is TGTGCCTGGAGTGATGGACAGGGGGCGGGTGAAAAACTGTTTTTT.

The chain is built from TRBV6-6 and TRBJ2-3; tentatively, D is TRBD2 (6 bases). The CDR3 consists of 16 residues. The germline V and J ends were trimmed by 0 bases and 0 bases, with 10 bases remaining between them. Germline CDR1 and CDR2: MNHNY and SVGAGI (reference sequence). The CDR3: CASSYSGTSSTDTQYF. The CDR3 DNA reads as TGTGCCAGCAGTTACTCAGGGACTTCTAGCACAGATACGCAGTATTTT.

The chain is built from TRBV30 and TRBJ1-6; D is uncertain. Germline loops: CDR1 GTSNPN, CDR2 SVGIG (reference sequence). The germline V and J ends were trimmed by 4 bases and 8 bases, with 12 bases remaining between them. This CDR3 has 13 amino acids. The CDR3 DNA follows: TGTGCCTGGACCCCGGGCGGGCATTCACCCCTCCACTTT. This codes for CAWTPGGHSPLHF.

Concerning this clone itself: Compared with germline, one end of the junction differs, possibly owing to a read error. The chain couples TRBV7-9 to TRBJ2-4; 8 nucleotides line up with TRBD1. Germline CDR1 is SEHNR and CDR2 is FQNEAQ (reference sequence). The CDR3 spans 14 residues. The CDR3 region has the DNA TGTGCCAGCAGCTTAGCCCAGGGGGCAAACAGTCAGTACTTC. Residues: CASSLAQGANSQYF.

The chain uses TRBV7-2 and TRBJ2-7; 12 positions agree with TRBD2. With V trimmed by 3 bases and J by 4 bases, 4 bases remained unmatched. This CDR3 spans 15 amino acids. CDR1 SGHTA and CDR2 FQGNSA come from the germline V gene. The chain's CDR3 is CASSFGLAGFYEQYF. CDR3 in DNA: TGTGCCAGCAGCTTCGGACTAGCGGGGTTTTACGAGCAGTACTTC.

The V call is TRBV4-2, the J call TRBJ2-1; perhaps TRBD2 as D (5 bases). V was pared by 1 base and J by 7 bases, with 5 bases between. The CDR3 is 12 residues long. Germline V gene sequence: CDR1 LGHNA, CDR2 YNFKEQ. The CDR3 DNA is TGTGCCAGCAGCCAAGGGAGGAATGAGCAGTTCTTC. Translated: CASSQGRNEQFF.

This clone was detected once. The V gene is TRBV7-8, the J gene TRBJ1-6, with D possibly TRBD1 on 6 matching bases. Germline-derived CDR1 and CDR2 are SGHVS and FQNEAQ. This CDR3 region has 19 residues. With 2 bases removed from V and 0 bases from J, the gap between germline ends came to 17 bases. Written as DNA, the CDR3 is TGTGCCAGCAGCTTATTCGCTACCACAGGGAGCTCCTATAATTCACCCCTCCACTTT. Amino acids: CASSLFATTGSSYNSPLHF.

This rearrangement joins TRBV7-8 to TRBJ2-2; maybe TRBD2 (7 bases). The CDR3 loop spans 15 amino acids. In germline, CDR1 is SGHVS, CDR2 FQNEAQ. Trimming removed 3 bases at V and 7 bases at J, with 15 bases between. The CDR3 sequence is CASSFRGGADGELFF. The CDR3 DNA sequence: TGTGCCAGCAGCTTTCGTGGGGGGGCCGACGGGGAGCTGTTTTTT.

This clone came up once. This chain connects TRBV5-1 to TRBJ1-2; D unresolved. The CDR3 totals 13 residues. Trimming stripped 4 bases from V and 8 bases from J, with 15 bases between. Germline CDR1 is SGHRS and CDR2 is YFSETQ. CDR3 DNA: TGCGCCAGCAGCCTGAGGGAATGGCAAGGCTACACCTTC. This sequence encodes CASSLREWQGYTF. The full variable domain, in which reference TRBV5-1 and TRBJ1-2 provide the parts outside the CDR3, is KAGVTQTPRYLIKTRGQQVTLSCSPISGHRSVSWYQQTPGQGLQFLFEYFSETQRNKGNFPGRFSGRQFSNSRSEMNVSTLELGDSALYLCASSLREWQGYTFGSGTRLTVV.

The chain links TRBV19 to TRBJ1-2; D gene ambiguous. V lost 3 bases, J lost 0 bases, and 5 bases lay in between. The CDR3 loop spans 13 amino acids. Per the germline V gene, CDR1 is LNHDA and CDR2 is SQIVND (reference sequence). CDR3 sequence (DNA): TGTGCCAGTAGTATCTTAGCTAACTATGGCTACACCTTC. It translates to CASSILANYGYTF.

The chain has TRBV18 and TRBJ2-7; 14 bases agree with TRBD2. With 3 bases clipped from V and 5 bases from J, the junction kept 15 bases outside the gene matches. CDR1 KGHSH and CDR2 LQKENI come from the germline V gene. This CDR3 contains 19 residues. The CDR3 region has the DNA TGTGCCAGCTCACCGACAACATCCCGACTAGCGGGAGGGCCCCACGAGCAGTACTTC. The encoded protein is CASSPTTSRLAGGPHEQYF.

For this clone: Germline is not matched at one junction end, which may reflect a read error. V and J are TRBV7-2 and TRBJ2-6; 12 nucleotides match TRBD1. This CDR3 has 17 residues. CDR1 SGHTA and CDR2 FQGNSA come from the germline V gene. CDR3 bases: TGTGCCAGCAGCCGGGACAGGGGGCGCGCTGGGGCCAACGGCCTGACTTTC. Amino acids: CASSRDRGRAGANGLTF.

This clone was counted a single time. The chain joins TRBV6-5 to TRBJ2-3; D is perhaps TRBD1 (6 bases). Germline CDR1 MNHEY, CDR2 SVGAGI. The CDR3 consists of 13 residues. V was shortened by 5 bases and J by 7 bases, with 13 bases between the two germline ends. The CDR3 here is CASSLRTANTQYF. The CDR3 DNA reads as TGTGCCAGCAGTCTCCGGACAGCTAATACGCAGTATTTT.